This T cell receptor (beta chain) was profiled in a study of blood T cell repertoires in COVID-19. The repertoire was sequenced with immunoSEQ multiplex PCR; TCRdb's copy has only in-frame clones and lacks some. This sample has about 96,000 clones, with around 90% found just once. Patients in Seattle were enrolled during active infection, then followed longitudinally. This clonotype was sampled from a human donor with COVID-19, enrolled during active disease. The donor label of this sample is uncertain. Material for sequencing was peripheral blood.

DNA of the CDR3: TGTGCCATCAGTGAGGGGACAGGGAGAGGCGAGCAGTACTTC. Translation: CAISEGTGRGEQYF. The chain couples TRBV10-3 to TRBJ2-7, with 9 bases fitting TRBD1. The germline V gene encodes CDR1 ENHRY and CDR2 SYGVKD. The CDR3 extends over 14 amino acids. Losses at the gene ends were 2 bases for V and 6 bases for J; bases not matched to a gene: 5.